This T cell receptor (beta chain) was obtained from a study of T cells after yellow fever vaccination. This clonotype came up a few times. TCRdb itself ran the 5' RACE reads through MiXCR, one entry per CDR3 protein. The data hold about 400,000 distinct CDR3 sequences, with 6.2% observed a single time. This TCR was recovered from a man aged 25 to 45 who received the YFV17D yellow fever vaccine. The sequenced sample was PBMCs, obtained 5 days after the yellow fever booster vaccination.

DNA of the CDR3: TGTGCCAGCTCCCGTTTCGCCCATCAGCCCCAGCATTTT. This translates into CASSRFAHQPQHF. V gene TRBV18 combines with J gene TRBJ1-5; unclear D gene. CDR1 and CDR2 from the germline V gene are KGHSH and LQKENI. The CDR3 is made up of 13 amino acids. Trimming took 6 bases from V and 5 from J, leaving 11 bases between them.